These 28 T cell receptor beta chains came from one sample sequenced in a study of blood T cell repertoires in COVID-19. Using immunoSEQ multiplex PCR, the repertoire was profiled, and TCRdb retains in-frame clones only, with some absent. The sample has 260,000 or so clones, about 80% seen once. The source material was peripheral blood. The receptors derive from a human donor in a cohort sampled during active COVID-19.

This clone was found once. J is TRBJ1-6 and V is TRBV5-1, with TRBD1 matching over 7 bases. V was pared by 4 bases and J by 6 bases, with 10 bases of the junction left unmatched. The V gene's germline CDR1 is SGHRS and CDR2 YFSETQ. The CDR3 loop spans 16 amino acids. CDR3 in DNA: TGCGCCAGCAGCCGACACTCTTCAGGGGGTAATTCACCCCTCCACTTT. Protein: CASSRHSSGGNSPLHF.

The genes are TRBV6-6 and TRBJ2-3; TRBD2 agrees at 9 bases. The germline CDR1 and CDR2 sequences are MNHNY and SVGAGI (reference sequence). This CDR3 has 13 residues. V lost 4 bases, J lost 15 bases, and 11 bases stayed unmatched. For the CDR3, the DNA is TGTGCCAGCAGTTTGGGTAGCGGGGGCCTCAACTATTTT. Translated: CASSLGSGGLNYF.

The V call is TRBV28, the J call TRBJ2-3, with 12 bases identical to TRBD2. Germline V CDR1 and CDR2: MDHEN, SYDVKM. J was trimmed by 0 bases and V by 5 bases; bases with no gene match: 6. CDR3 size: 17 residues. CDR3 sequence reads: CASSTTLAGGSTDTQYF. The CDR3 DNA reads as TGTGCCAGCAGTACCACACTAGCGGGGGGTAGCACAGATACGCAGTATTTT.

The chain combines TRBV7-2 with TRBJ2-2, with TRBD2 as a possible D gene (6 bases). From germline, CDR1 is SGHTA and CDR2 FQGNSA. The CDR3 is 15 residues long. The V and J ends lost 4 bases and 4 bases respectively, with 13 bases between them. For the CDR3, the DNA is TGTGCCAGCAGCTACCGCGGGGTGAGCACCGGGGAGCTGTTTTTT. It encodes CASSYRGVSTGELFF.

The V and J genes are TRBV5-1 and TRBJ2-1; no definite D call. Germline CDR1 is SGHRS and CDR2 is YFSETQ. The CDR3 is made up of 14 amino acids. The ends were cut back, 1 base at V and 6 bases at J, with 11 bases in the middle. The CDR3 nucleotides read TGCGCCAGCAGCTTGAACAGCCCCCCCAATGAGCAGTTCTTC. Its translation: CASSLNSPPNEQFF.

CDR3 sequence: CASSSDRGLRQGEQYF. The CDR3 nucleotides read TGCGCCAGCAGCTCGGACAGGGGGCTTCGGCAGGGCGAGCAGTACTTC. The gene calls are TRBV5-1 and TRBJ2-7; 11 positions match TRBD1. The CDR3 is 16 amino acids. Germline loops: CDR1 SGHRS, CDR2 YFSETQ. With V trimmed by 3 bases and J by 6 bases, 11 bases remained unmatched.

The CDR3 nucleotides are TGTGCCAGCAGTTTGTCTAGCGGGAGGATGAATACGCAGTATTTT. Translating it yields CASSLSSGRMNTQYF. The chain links TRBV27 to TRBJ2-3; 11 positions agree with TRBD2. Germline V lookup: CDR1 MNHEY, CDR2 SMNVEV (reference sequence). V dropped 3 bases and J dropped 7; count of bases not matched to a gene: 6. This CDR3 is built from 15 residues.

The table lists this clone with a count of one. This chain connects TRBV6-6 to TRBJ1-3; tentative D call: TRBD1 (6 bases). Trimming cost V 5 bases and J 0 bases, with 20 bases left between them. The CDR3 sequence is 18 residues long. CDR1 MNHNY and CDR2 SVGAGI come from the germline V gene (reference sequence). In DNA form, the CDR3 reads TGTGCCAGCAGTCGCGGGACAACTGCCTCTGACTCTGGAAACACCATATATTTT. It yields the protein CASSRGTTASDSGNTIYF.

The CDR3 protein is CASGSSSTGELFF. The CDR3 DNA reads as TGTGCCAGCGGCAGTTCTTCTACCGGGGAGCTGTTTTTT. V is TRBV2 and J is TRBJ2-2; D uncertain. Germline loops: CDR1 SNHLY, CDR2 FYNNEI. The CDR3 totals 13 residues. V lost 8 bases and J 5 bases, leaving 12 bases between the germline ends.

This clone was seen just once. The J gene is TRBJ1-3, the V gene TRBV21-1. TRBV21-1 is a listed pseudogene. This CDR3 region has 20 residues. CDR3 coding DNA: TGTGCCAGCAGCAGTGTTTTTCGGCCACCATCGGGTCTCCTTGGAAACACCATATATTTT. This encodes CASSSVFRPPSGLLGNTIYF.

The chain uses TRBV19 and TRBJ1-4, with no clear D. This CDR3 comprises 15 residues. V was cut by 5 bases and J by 0 bases, with 10 bases left in between. The V gene's germline CDR1 is LNHDA and CDR2 SQIVND (reference sequence). The CDR3 here is CASSSPVATNEKLFF. The CDR3 DNA reads TGTGCCAGTAGTTCTCCAGTTGCAACTAATGAAAAACTGTTTTTT.

This chain links TRBV2 with TRBJ1-2; possibly TRBD1 for D (6 bases). The CDR3 extends over 14 amino acids. The V end lost 5 bases, the J end lost 6 bases, and 16 bases lay between the germline ends. CDR1 is SNHLY, CDR2 FYNNEI, per germline. CDR3 nucleotides: TGTGCCAGCAGTTCGCGGGGGCTCGGGGATGGCTACACCTTC. It translates to CASSSRGLGDGYTF.

In this sample, this clone turned up once. CDR3 DNA sequence: TGTGCCATCAGTGGGGACAGGGACTACGAGCAGTACTTC. This translates into CAISGDRDYEQYF. The V gene is TRBV10-3, the J gene TRBJ2-7; 9 positions agree with TRBD1. V shed 4 bases, J shed 3 bases, and the junction held 1 base outside the gene matches. The CDR3 has 13 amino acids. The germline gives CDR1 ENHRY, CDR2 SYGVKD.

This CDR3 reads CASMGRGSYNSPLHF. CDR3 coding DNA: TGTGCCAGCATGGGGAGGGGCTCCTATAATTCACCCCTCCACTTT. The V call is TRBV7-9, the J call TRBJ1-6; possibly TRBD1 for D (5 bases). Looked up from germline, CDR1 is SEHNR and CDR2 is FQNEAQ (reference sequence). The CDR3 is 15 amino acids. The V end was cut by 7 bases, the J end by 0 bases, with 10 bases between.

This chain connects TRBV9 to TRBJ1-2; D gene unclear. Germline assignment: CDR1 SGDLS and CDR2 YYNGEE. This CDR3 is built from 18 residues. V lost 2 bases, J lost 0 bases, and 20 bases lay in between. This chain's CDR3 is CASSVLGRALRSNYGYTF. As DNA, the CDR3 is TGTGCCAGCAGCGTTTTGGGGAGGGCCTTGAGATCTAACTATGGCTACACCTTC. Drawing the rest from reference TRBV9 and TRBJ1-2, the complete variable domain is DSGVTQTPKHLITATGQRVTLRCSPRSGDLSVYWYQQSLDQGLQFLIQYYNGEERAKGNILERFSAQQFPDLHSELNLSSLELGDSALYFCASSVLGRALRSNYGYTFGSGTRLTVV.

The chain employs TRBV19 and TRBJ2-1, with TRBD1 matching 7 bases. This CDR3 spans 17 amino acids. Trimming took 5 bases from V and 4 from J; bases not matched to a gene: 14. Germline V gene data show CDR1 as LNHDA and CDR2 as SQIVND (reference sequence). CDR3 loop: CASSSTKDRASYNEQFF. In DNA form, the CDR3 reads TGTGCCAGTAGTTCAACCAAAGACAGGGCTTCGTACAATGAGCAGTTCTTC.

This clone was detected only a few times. The CDR3 DNA reads as TGTGCCAGCAGAGCAGGGGCGAGATTCGAGCAGTACTTC. Amino acid sequence: CASRAGARFEQYF. The rearrangement links TRBV12-3 or TRBV12-4 to TRBJ2-7; tentatively, D is TRBD1 (6 bases). The CDR3 runs 13 residues. Deletions cut 6 bases from V and 6 bases from J, with 15 bases between.

The chain is built from TRBV27 and TRBJ1-1; tentatively, D is TRBD1 (5 bases). Germline V gives CDR1 MNHEY, CDR2 SMNVEV (reference sequence). V gave up 7 bases and J gave up 5 bases, with 26 bases separating them. The CDR3 is 17 amino acids. The CDR3 loop is CASNSRGVRWRSTEAFF. CDR3 bases: TGTGCCAGCAATTCGCGGGGGGTCAGGTGGAGAAGTACTGAAGCTTTCTTT.

This clone occurred a few times. The chain combines TRBV6-6 with TRBJ1-6; D might be TRBD1 (6 bases). V gave up 2 bases and J gave up 8 bases, with 10 bases separating them. The CDR3 sequence is 14 residues long. Germline assignment: CDR1 MNHNY and CDR2 SVGAGI (reference sequence). The CDR3 protein is CASSYRQADSPLHF. The CDR3 nucleotides read TGTGCCAGCAGTTACCGACAGGCGGATTCACCCCTCCACTTT.

The chain recombines TRBV5-4 with TRBJ1-1, with 7 nucleotides matching TRBD1. The germline CDR1 and CDR2 sequences are SGHNT and YYREEE (reference sequence). This CDR3 region has 15 residues. With 7 bases clipped from V and 3 bases from J, the junction kept 12 bases outside the gene matches. This CDR3 is CASQSKKDRDTEAFF. CDR3 in DNA: TGTGCCAGCCAGTCAAAGAAAGACAGGGACACTGAAGCTTTCTTT.

This rearrangement joins TRBV5-1 to TRBJ2-3; D is perhaps TRBD2 (6 bases). V lost 4 bases to trimming and J lost 3 bases, with 15 bases between them. The CDR3 consists of 15 residues. The germline CDR1 and CDR2 sequences are SGHRS and YFSETQ. DNA for the CDR3: TGCGCCAGCAGCCGTCGGGGGTTTGGGACAGATACGCAGTATTTT. Translation: CASSRRGFGTDTQYF.

The J gene is TRBJ2-2, the V gene TRBV7-2, with a possible D match to TRBD2 (5 bases). Between the trimmed V and J ends, which lost 6 bases and 4 bases, there was a span of 12 bases. The germline V gene has CDR1 SGHTA and CDR2 FQGNSA. The CDR3 length is 14 residues. As DNA, the CDR3 is TGTGCCAGCAGGGAGGACTTTAGCACCGGGGAGCTGTTTTTT. It yields the protein CASREDFSTGELFF.

The V gene is TRBV19, the J gene TRBJ2-7; the match to TRBD1 covers 7 bases. Trimming at V came to 3 bases and at J to 1 base, leaving 3 bases not matched to a gene. Germline V gene data show CDR1 as LNHDA and CDR2 as SQIVND (reference sequence). The length of the CDR3 is 14 residues. The CDR3 coding sequence is TGTGCCAGTAGTATGACAGGGTTTTCCTACGAGCAGTACTTC. As protein: CASSMTGFSYEQYF.

This sequence joins TRBV19 and TRBJ1-4; 8 positions match TRBD1. This CDR3 contains 16 residues. Germline loops: CDR1 LNHDA, CDR2 SQIVND (reference sequence). V gave up 8 bases and J gave up 0 bases; unmatched junction bases: 8. The CDR3 loop is CASGGQGAATNEKLFF. As DNA, the CDR3 is TGTGCCAGTGGTGGGCAGGGGGCAGCAACTAATGAAAAACTGTTTTTT.

This rearrangement joins TRBV19 to TRBJ1-5; tentative D call: TRBD1 (5 bases). CDR1 and CDR2 (germline): LNHDA, SQIVND (reference sequence). There are 14 residues in the CDR3. The V gene lost 3 bases and the J gene lost 6 bases, with 12 bases spanning the gap. The CDR3 loop reads CASSIRASGQPQHF. In nucleotides, the CDR3 is TGTGCCAGTAGTATCAGGGCTTCAGGTCAGCCCCAGCATTTT.

V gene TRBV3-1 (or the pseudogene TRBV3-2) combines with J gene TRBJ2-7, with TRBD2 matching 9 bases. Trimming removed 10 bases from V and 1 base from J; junction bases left unmatched: 5. The CDR3 contains 13 residues. From germline, CDR1 is LGHDT and CDR2 YNNKEL (reference sequence). CDR3 region: CAILAGVSYEQYF. CDR3 DNA: TGTGCCATCTTAGCGGGGGTATCCTACGAGCAGTACTTC.

With regard to this clone: The junction shows a germline mismatch at one end, possibly a read error. The genes are TRBV11-3 and TRBJ2-1; 9 nucleotides match TRBD2. Germline V gene data show CDR1 as SGHNT and CDR2 as YENEEA. This CDR3 comprises 15 residues. The CDR3 reads CASSIDSGRFCEQFF. The DNA for the CDR3 is TGTGCCAGCAGCATAGATAGCGGGAGATTTTGTGAGCAGTTCTTC.

This clone was picked up one time. The chain couples TRBV9 to TRBJ1-4; 9 bases are a match to TRBD1. Per the germline V gene, CDR1 is SGDLS and CDR2 is YYNGEE. V lost 4 bases and J lost 8; bases outside the gene matches: 9. CDR3 size: 15 residues. CDR3 loop: CASSPTGTGIEKLFF. As DNA, the CDR3 is TGTGCCAGCAGCCCAACCGGGACAGGGATAGAAAAACTGTTTTTT. The complete variable domain, with remaining parts taken from reference TRBV9 and TRBJ1-4, reads DSGVTQTPKHLITATGQRVTLRCSPRSGDLSVYWYQQSLDQGLQFLIQYYNGEERAKGNILERFSAQQFPDLHSELNLSSLELGDSALYFCASSPTGTGIEKLFFGSGTQLSVL.